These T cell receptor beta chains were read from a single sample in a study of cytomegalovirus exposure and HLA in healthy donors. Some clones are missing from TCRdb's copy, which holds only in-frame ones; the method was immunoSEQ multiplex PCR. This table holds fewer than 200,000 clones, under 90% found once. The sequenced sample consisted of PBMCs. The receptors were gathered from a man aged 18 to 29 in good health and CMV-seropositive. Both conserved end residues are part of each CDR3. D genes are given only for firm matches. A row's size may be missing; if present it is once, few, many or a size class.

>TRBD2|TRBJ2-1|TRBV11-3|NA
CASSLDRGTSGIVSYNEQFF
TGTGCCAGCAGCTTAGATCGGGGGACTAGCGGGATTGTTTCCTACAATGAGCAGTTCTTC
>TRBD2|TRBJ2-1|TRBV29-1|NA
CSVVVAGGEQFF
TGCAGCGTGGTCGTGGCGGGGGGTGAGCAGTTCTTC
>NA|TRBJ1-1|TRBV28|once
CASSLSAFTEAFF
TGTGCCAGCAGTTTATCTGCGTTTACTGAAGCTTTCTTT
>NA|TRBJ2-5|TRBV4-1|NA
CASSHVQGPQETQYF
TGCGCCAGCAGCCATGTACAGGGCCCCCAAGAGACCCAGTACTTC
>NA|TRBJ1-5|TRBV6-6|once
CATLTTPDNQPQHF
TGTGCCACCTTGACGACACCGGACAATCAGCCCCAGCATTTT
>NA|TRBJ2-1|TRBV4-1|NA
CASSQRDFREWDHNEQFF
TGCGCCAGCAGCCAAAGGGACTTTCGAGAGTGGGATCACAATGAGCAGTTCTTC
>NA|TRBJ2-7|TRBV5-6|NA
CASSLTGFLEQYF
TGTGCCAGCAGCTTGACAGGGTTCCTCGAGCAGTACTTC
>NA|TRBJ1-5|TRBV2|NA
CASSRDSNQPQHF
TGTGCCAGCAGCAGGGACTCGAATCAGCCCCAGCATTTT
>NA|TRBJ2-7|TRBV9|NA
CASSPDGQTGEQYF
TGTGCCAGCAGCCCCGACGGACAGACGGGCGAGCAGTACTTC
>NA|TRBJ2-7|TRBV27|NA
CASSLSLKIYEQYF
TGTGCCAGCAGTTTATCCTTAAAAATCTACGAGCAGTACTTC
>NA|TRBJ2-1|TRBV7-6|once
CASSLLDNEQFF
TGTGCCAGCAGCTTACTTGACAATGAGCAGTTCTTC
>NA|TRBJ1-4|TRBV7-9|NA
CASSLVAGHEKLFF
TGTGCCAGCAGCTTAGTCGCAGGGCATGAAAAACTGTTTTTT
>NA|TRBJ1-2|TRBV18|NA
CASSPRGGSDYGYTF
TGTGCCAGCTCACCCCGAGGGGGATCGGACTATGGCTACACCTTC
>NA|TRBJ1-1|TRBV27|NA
CASSYRRGGTEAFF
TGTGCCAGCAGTTACCGAAGGGGGGGCACTGAAGCTTTCTTT
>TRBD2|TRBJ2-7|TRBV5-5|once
CASKLADPYEQYF
TGTGCCAGCAAACTAGCGGACCCCTACGAGCAGTACTTC
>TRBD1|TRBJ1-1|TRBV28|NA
CASSSGGHMNTEAFF
TGTGCCAGCAGTTCAGGGGGACACATGAACACTGAAGCTTTCTTT
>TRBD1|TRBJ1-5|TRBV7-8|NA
CASTRGRGRGASNQPQHF
TGTGCCAGCACCAGGGGCAGGGGGCGAGGTGCGAGCAATCAGCCCCAGCATTTT
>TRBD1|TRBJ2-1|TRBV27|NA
CASGTGESLPYNEQFF
TGTGCCAGCGGGACAGGGGAATCCCTGCCCTACAATGAGCAGTTCTTC
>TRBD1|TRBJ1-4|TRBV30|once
CAWSETGEYHEKLFF
TGTGCCTGGAGTGAGACAGGGGAGTATCATGAAAAACTGTTTTTT
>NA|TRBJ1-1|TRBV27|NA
CASTNRVPGNTEAFF
TGTGCCAGCACTAACAGGGTCCCTGGGAACACTGAAGCTTTCTTT
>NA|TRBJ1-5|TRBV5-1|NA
CASSAGGMGQPQHF
TGCGCCAGCAGCGCTGGGGGGATGGGGCAGCCCCAGCATTTT
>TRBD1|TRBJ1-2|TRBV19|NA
CASSTMTGLRYRYGYTF
TGTGCCAGTAGTACCATGACAGGGCTACGCTACCGCTATGGCTACACCTTC
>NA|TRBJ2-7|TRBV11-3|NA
CASSFSSYEQYF
TGTGCCAGCAGTTTCAGTTCCTACGAGCAGTACTTC
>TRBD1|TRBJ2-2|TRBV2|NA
CASSGDRATGELFF
TGTGCCAGCAGTGGGGACAGGGCCACCGGGGAGCTGTTTTTT
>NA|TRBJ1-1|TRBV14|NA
CASSQSLRGEAFF
TGTGCCAGCAGCCAATCGCTCAGGGGTGAAGCTTTCTTT
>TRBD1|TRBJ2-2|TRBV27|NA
CASSFLLDRINTGELFF
TGTGCCAGCAGTTTTCTTCTGGACAGGATTAACACCGGGGAGCTGTTTTTT
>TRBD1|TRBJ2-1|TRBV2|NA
CASRKGQTYDYNEQFF
TGTGCCAGCAGGAAGGGACAGACTTACGACTATAATGAGCAGTTCTTC
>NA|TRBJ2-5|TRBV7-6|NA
CASSLRIFGETQYF
TGTGCCAGCAGCTTAAGAATATTCGGAGAGACCCAGTACTTC
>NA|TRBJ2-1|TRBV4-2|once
CASSQDSGGLGEQFF
TGTGCCAGCAGCCAAGATAGTGGAGGGTTGGGTGAGCAGTTCTTC
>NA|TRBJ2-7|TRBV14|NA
CASSQSLRAHEQYF
TGTGCCAGCAGCCAATCTCTCAGGGCCCACGAGCAGTACTTC